This is a list of T cell receptor beta chains from one sample in a study of blood T cell repertoires in COVID-19. Sequenced by immunoSEQ multiplex PCR; TCRdb stores in-frame clones only, minus some. In the table there are about 270,000 clones, about nine tenths of which are singletons. The sequenced material came from PBMCs or T cells enriched from blood (not recorded which). The receptors derive from a woman between 55 and 75 years old who had recovered from COVID-19. Each CDR3 is given with its conserved first and last residue. A D gene is named only where the DNA matches it firmly. Clone size is not always given. Where it is, it says once, few, many or a class for expanded clones.

abundance	v_gene	j_gene	d_gene	CDR3aa	CDR3nt
NA	TRBV24-1	TRBJ2-2	TRBD2	CATSSFGLAGVRYGELFF	TGTGCCACCAGCTCTTTTGGGCTAGCGGGAGTAAGATACGGGGAGCTGTTTTTT
NA	TRBV7-8	TRBJ1-3	TRBD1	CASSSQTGGAGNTIYF	TGTGCCAGCAGCTCCCAGACAGGGGGCGCTGGAAACACCATATATTTT
NA	TRBV5-1	TRBJ2-3	TRBD1	CASSPMTGGEADTQYF	TGCGCCAGCAGCCCGATGACAGGGGGAGAGGCAGATACGCAGTATTTT
NA	TRBV5-1	TRBJ1-1	NA	CASSPGAFMNTEAFF	TGCGCCAGCAGCCCAGGGGCCTTCATGAACACTGAAGCTTTCTTT
NA	TRBV3-1/TRBV3-2	TRBJ1-1	TRBD1	CASSRRQGTTEAFF	TGTGCCAGCAGCCGAAGACAGGGGACCACTGAAGCTTTCTTT
NA	TRBV5-1	TRBJ2-2	NA	CASSETGNTGELFF	TGCGCCAGCAGCGAAACAGGGAACACCGGGGAGCTGTTTTTT
NA	TRBV3-1/TRBV3-2	TRBJ1-5	NA	CASSQDHTAHQPQHF	TGTGCCAGCAGCCAAGATCACACAGCACATCAGCCCCAGCATTTT
once	TRBV7-7	TRBJ2-7	TRBD1	CASSYKRQGNPYEQYF	TGTGCTAGCAGCTACAAACGACAGGGGAACCCCTACGAGCAGTACTTC
NA	TRBV28	TRBJ1-1	TRBD1	CASTSTGRYTEAFF	TGTGCCAGCACTTCGACAGGGAGATACACTGAAGCTTTCTTT
NA	TRBV6-2/TRBV6-3	TRBJ1-4	TRBD1	CASSYRTGENEKLFF	TGTGCCAGCAGTTACCGGACAGGGGAAAACGAAAAACTGTTTTTT
few	TRBV2	TRBJ1-4	TRBD1	CASRPGTGFEKLFF	TGTGCCAGCAGGCCCGGGACAGGATTTGAAAAACTGTTTTTT
NA	TRBV9	TRBJ2-1	NA	CASSAWDTNNEQFF	TGTGCCAGCAGCGCCTGGGACACGAACAATGAGCAGTTCTTC
NA	TRBV10-2	TRBJ2-1	TRBD1	CASSAFLGTGGFSEANEQFF	TGCGCCAGCAGTGCCTTTCTCGGGACAGGGGGCTTTTCAGAGGCCAATGAGCAGTTCTTC
NA	TRBV5-8	TRBJ1-5	TRBD1	CASSFAWGQEMDGNQPQHF	TGTGCCAGCAGCTTTGCTTGGGGACAGGAGATGGATGGCAATCAGCCCCAGCATTTT
NA	TRBV28	TRBJ1-1	NA	CASSSGALDTEAFF	TGTGCCAGCAGTTCAGGGGCGCTCGACACTGAAGCTTTCTTT
once	TRBV27	TRBJ1-2	TRBD1	CASSLSPTGGSGYTF	TGTGCCAGCAGTTTATCACCCACAGGGGGCAGCGGCTACACCTTC
NA	TRBV5-5	TRBJ2-3	TRBD2	CASTKLVRLADTDTQYF	TGTGCCAGCACCAAACTCGTTAGACTAGCGGACACAGATACGCAGTATTTT
NA	TRBV11-3	TRBJ2-1	NA	CASSLEGAGLNNEQFF	TGTGCCAGCAGCTTAGAGGGGGCGGGACTAAACAATGAGCAGTTCTTC
few	TRBV10-3	TRBJ1-5	NA	CAISEGPGDQPQHF	TGTGCCATCAGTGAGGGCCCAGGGGATCAGCCCCAGCATTTT
NA	TRBV5-1	TRBJ1-2	TRBD1	CASSLGQGSRSYGYTF	TGCGCCAGCAGCTTGGGACAGGGAAGTCGGAGTTATGGCTACACCTTC
few	TRBV6-5	TRBJ2-3	NA	CASRTAGVVDTQYF	TGTGCCAGCAGAACCGCCGGGGTGGTGGATACGCAGTATTTT
NA	TRBV7-9	TRBJ2-1	TRBD2	CASSSMTSGRRNEQFF	TGTGCCAGCAGCTCGATGACTAGCGGGAGGCGCAATGAGCAGTTCTTC
NA	TRBV1	TRBJ1-5	NA	CTSLGQGDYSNQPQHF	TGCACCAGCCTGGGACAGGGGGACTATAGCAATCAGCCCCAGCATTTT
NA	TRBV3-1/TRBV3-2	TRBJ1-4	NA	CASSQDWGGRKLFF	TGTGCCAGCAGCCAAGATTGGGGAGGGAGGAAACTGTTTTTT
once	TRBV12-2	TRBJ1-2	NA	CASRWTRGYTF	TGTGCAAGTCGCTGGACTCGTGGCTACACCTTC
NA	TRBV2	TRBJ1-5	NA	CASSVGGAHQPQHF	TGTGCCAGCAGTGTCGGGGGGGCCCATCAGCCCCAGCATTTT
NA	TRBV28	TRBJ1-3	NA	CASSLDSRSGNTIYF	TGTGCCAGCAGTTTAGACTCTCGCTCTGGAAACACCATATATTTT
NA	TRBV7-9	TRBJ2-3	TRBD2	CASSPGLAGDTQYF	TGTGCCAGCAGCCCAGGACTAGCTGGAGATACGCAGTATTTT
once	TRBV7-9	TRBJ2-7	NA	CASSLFPGQKSMYEQYF	TGTGCCAGCAGCTTATTTCCAGGACAAAAGAGTATGTACGAGCAGTACTTC
NA	TRBV5-4	TRBJ1-2	TRBD1	CASSLSTGGYGYTF	TGTGCCAGCAGCTTGTCGACAGGGGGCTATGGCTACACCTTC
NA	TRBV19	TRBJ1-6	NA	CASSETGGTLHF	TGTGCCAGTAGTGAAACAGGCGGCACCCTCCACTTT